This entry concerns a single TCR beta chain. Its antigen is as yet unknown. According to the study, TCR beta libraries were built with iRepertoire HTBI primers and CDR3-region Arm-PCR. TCRdb processed the multiplex PCR reads anew with MiXCR; each CDR3 protein has one entry. The data hold about 470,000 distinct CDR3 sequences, with roughly 21% observed a single time. As for time point: persistent/refractory GD, antithyroid drugs over 5 years with positive TRAb. After RNA was extracted from PBMCs, the TCR library was made from it. The CDR3 is 16 amino acids. V was clipped by 1 base and J by 8 bases, with 17 bases between them. Germline loops: CDR1 SGHTA, CDR2 FQGNSA. These data are taken from a study of regulatory T cells in long-lasting Graves disease. General observations from the study: TCR diversity was lower in persistent Graves' patients (versus newly diagnosed ones).

The chain uses TRBV7-2 and TRBJ1-4; possible D gene TRBD1, 5 bases. The specimen was peripheral blood mononuclear cells (PBMCs), collected when the disease was refractory, from a patient treated with antithyroid drugs. The sequence was collected from a female donor with Graves disease. The CDR3 nucleotides are TGTGCCAGCAGCTTAGGGGTGGGGAGGGGTAGGGAAAAACTGTTTTTT. This translates into CASSLGVGRGREKLFF.